Shown below are 18 T cell receptor beta chains from a single sample sequenced in a study of breast tumors, draining lymph nodes, adjacent tissues. Axillary draining lymph nodes of breast cancer patients supplied the node samples. Via MiXCR, TCRdb re-called the multiplex PCR reads, giving one row per CDR3 protein. The sample yields 130,000 or so distinct CDR3 sequences, around a third seen once. The specimen sequenced was axillary lymph node tissue. Receptor source: a female donor with breast cancer. Some clones in this sample may be carry-over from other donors' samples.

This clonotype occurred once. This rearrangement joins TRBV10-3 to TRBJ2-1; 7 bases align to TRBD2. The CDR3 contains 15 residues. Germline V gene sequence: CDR1 ENHRY, CDR2 SYGVKD. With 3 bases clipped from V and 4 bases from J, the junction kept 6 bases outside the gene matches. The CDR3 loop reads CAISDPSGVYNEQFF. The CDR3 DNA reads TGTGCCATCAGTGATCCAAGCGGGGTTTACAATGAGCAGTTCTTC.

In this sample, this clonotype turned up many times. The V and J genes are TRBV4-3 and TRBJ1-2; D gene unclear. Germline CDR1 LGHNA, CDR2 YSLEER. The CDR3 is 12 residues long. V was trimmed by 0 bases and J by 9 bases, leaving 8 bases between them. CDR3 coding DNA: TGCGCCAGCAGCCAAGATTTTAAGAGCTACACCTTC. It is translated as CASSQDFKSYTF.

About this clonotype: A much larger clonotype is one base distant, so this may be a read error. This rearrangement joins TRBV28 to TRBJ1-4; TRBD1 might be the D (6 bases). Germline loops: CDR1 MDHEN, CDR2 SYDVKM. This CDR3 comprises 13 residues. For the CDR3, the DNA is TGTGCCAGCAGTTTGGGGGGGCATGAAAAACTGCTTTTT. Translation: CASSLGGHEKLLF.

This clonotype was counted ten times or more. V gene TRBV3-2 combines with J gene TRBJ2-4. TRBV3-2 is described as a pseudogene. The length of the CDR3 is 17 residues. For the CDR3, the DNA is TGTGCCAGCAGCCAAGATTTTGCTGAAAACGGGGAAAACATTCAGTACTTC. Encoded protein: CASSQDFAENGENIQYF.

This clonotype was recorded many times. The CDR3 loop is CASSFMGSTDTQYF. CDR3 sequence (DNA): TGTGCCAGCAGTTTTATGGGTAGCACAGATACGCAGTATTTT. The chain uses TRBV12-3 or TRBV12-4 and TRBJ2-3, with D uncertain. V lost 3 bases, J lost 0 bases, and 7 bases lay in between. The CDR3 contains 14 residues.

Regarding this clonotype: Relative to the germline gene, one junction end is altered; a read error may explain this. Here the CDR3 reads CAGSPTGPLPYGYTF. DNA for the CDR3: TGTGCCGGCAGCCCGACAGGGCCCTTACCCTATGGCTACACCTTC. The J gene is TRBJ1-2, the V gene TRBV28, with 7 bases fitting TRBD1. The CDR3 covers 15 residues. Germline-derived CDR1 and CDR2 are MDHEN and SYDVKM.

This clonotype was seen at least ten times. Possible read error: a much larger clone is one base away. This chain joins TRBV11-2 and TRBJ2-5; D is unclear. The CDR3 loop spans 16 amino acids. Germline lookup yields CDR1 SGHAT and CDR2 FQNNGV. V lost 4 bases, J lost 3 bases, and 18 bases lay in between. The CDR3 DNA sequence: TGTGCCAGCAGCTATTCAACGGGCCCCCTTGAAGAGACCCAGTACTTC. Protein: CASSYSTGPLEETQYF. Using reference TRBV11-2 and TRBJ2-5 for the parts outside the CDR3, the full variable domain is EAGVAQSPRYKIIEKRQSVAFWCNPISGHATLYWYQQILGQGPKLLIQFQNNGVVDDSQLPKDRFSAERLKGVDSTLKIQPAKLEDSAVYLCASSYSTGPLEETQYFGPGTRLLVL.

This clonotype occurred many times. The chain carries TRBV7-9 and TRBJ2-3; D gene unclear. The CDR3 contains 13 residues. V lost 1 base to trimming and J lost 1 base, with 3 bases between them. The germline V gene encodes CDR1 SEHNR and CDR2 FQNEAQ (reference sequence). The CDR3 sequence: CASSLEGTDTQYF. Written as DNA, the CDR3 is TGTGCCAGCAGCTTAGAAGGCACAGATACGCAGTATTTT.

In this sample, this clonotype turned up many times. This chain joins TRBV12-3 or TRBV12-4 and TRBJ1-6; D unclear. The CDR3 totals 13 residues. V lost 5 bases to trimming and J lost 12 bases, with 14 bases between them. The CDR3 loop is CASSPLMSGPLHF. CDR3 DNA: TGTGCCAGCAGTCCTCTGATGAGCGGACCCCTCCACTTT.

As concerns this clonotype: One end of the junction fails to match germline, which may point to a read error. This chain joins TRBV7-7 and TRBJ2-3; 7 nucleotides line up with TRBD1. The germline V gene has CDR1 SSHAT and CDR2 FNYEAQ (reference sequence). The CDR3 has 14 amino acids. DNA of the CDR3: TGTGCTAGCAGCCCAGGTGACAGGGACGATACGCAGTATTTT. Translation: CASSPGDRDDTQYF. Looking up the rest from reference TRBV7-7 and TRBJ2-3 gives the full variable domain: GAGVSQSPRYKVTKRGQDVTLRCDPISSHATLYWYQQALGQGPEFLTYFNYEAQPDKSGLPSDRFSAERPEGSISTLTIQRTEQRDSAMYRCASSPGDRDDTQYFGPGTRLTVL.

This clonotype appeared a few times. The chain uses TRBV9 and TRBJ1-1; D possibly corresponds to TRBD1 (5 bases). Between the trimmed V and J ends, which lost 3 bases and 0 bases, there was a span of 12 bases. Germline loops: CDR1 SGDLS, CDR2 YYNGEE. CDR3 length equals 15 residues. DNA of the CDR3: TGTGCCAGCAGCGACAGACGGGGGGTGAACACTGAAGCTTTCTTT. This gives the protein CASSDRRGVNTEAFF.

This clonotype has a count of ten or more. The V gene is TRBV4-2, the J gene TRBJ1-2; D not certain. Germline assignment: CDR1 LGHNA and CDR2 YNFKEQ. The V and J ends lost 5 bases and 2 bases respectively, with 9 bases between them. The CDR3 runs to 13 residues. CDR3 DNA sequence: TGTGCCAGCAGCGAGGCCTCGAACTATGGCTACACCTTC. It encodes CASSEASNYGYTF.

This clonotype was detected ten times or more. This may be a read error, as it is one base from a much larger clone. This chain links TRBV20-1 with TRBJ2-5; D tentatively reads TRBD1 or TRBD2 (5 bases each). CDR1 and CDR2 from the germline V gene are DFQATT and SNEGSKA (reference sequence). CDR3 length: 15 residues. Between the trimmed V and J ends, which lost 3 bases and 5 bases, there was a span of 19 bases. This CDR3 is CSARGPLTSSETQYF. CDR3 nucleotides: TGCAGTGCTAGGGGGCCACTCACTAGTTCCGAGACCCAGTACTTC.

This clonotype has a count of ten or more. CDR3 in amino acids: CASSIAAGKQPQHF. Here the CDR3 DNA reads TGTGCCAGTAGTATCGCGGCAGGGAAACAGCCCCAGCATTTT. The genes are TRBV19 and TRBJ1-5; perhaps TRBD1 as D (5 bases). CDR1 and CDR2 (germline): LNHDA, SQIVND (reference sequence). CDR3 length: 14 residues. V shed 3 bases and J shed 7 bases, with 13 bases lying between them. Variable domain in full (rest from reference TRBV19 and TRBJ1-5): DGGITQSPKYLFRKEGQNVTLSCEQNLNHDAMYWYRQDPGQGLRLIYYSQIVNDFQKGDIAEGYSVSREKKESFPLTVTSAQKNPTAFYLCASSIAAGKQPQHFGDGTRLSIL.

About this clonotype itself: The CDR3 does not close with the conserved phenylalanine or tryptophan, likely indicating a read error. The genes are TRBV2 and TRBJ1-6; D gene uncertain. The length of the CDR3 is 14 residues. Germline values: CDR1 SNHLY, CDR2 FYNNEI. CDR3 bases: TGTGCCGGCAGTGATAGGTACAGAGGATCACCCCTCCACCTT. The encoded protein is CAGSDRYRGSPLHL.

The chain uses TRBV9 and TRBJ2-7; D not certain. CDR1 is SGDLS, CDR2 YYNGEE, per germline. CDR3 length: 14 amino acids. The V end lost 0 bases, the J end lost 2 bases, and 9 bases lay between the germline ends. CDR3 protein: CASSVGALAYEQYV. CDR3 in DNA: TGTGCCAGCAGCGTAGGAGCTTTGGCCTACGAGCAGTACGTC.

This clonotype was counted many times. The junction shows a germline mismatch at one end, possibly a read error. The V and J genes are TRBV7-7 and TRBJ2-5; weak D call: TRBD2 (5 bases). Germline V gene sequence: CDR1 SSHAT, CDR2 FNYEAQ (reference sequence). The CDR3 covers 11 residues. In DNA, the CDR3 is TGTGCTAGCAGCTTACGGGGGACCCAGTACTTC. Translated, it gives CASSLRGTQYF. The whole variable domain, filled in from reference TRBV7-7 and TRBJ2-5, reads GAGVSQSPRYKVTKRGQDVTLRCDPISSHATLYWYQQALGQGPEFLTYFNYEAQPDKSGLPSDRFSAERPEGSISTLTIQRTEQRDSAMYRCASSLRGTQYFGPGTRLLVL.

This clonotype was counted at least ten times. The V gene is TRBV7-9, the J gene TRBJ2-4; the D gene is possibly TRBD2 (5 bases). V gave up 1 base and J gave up 0 bases, with 10 bases separating them. Germline CDR1 SEHNR, CDR2 FQNEAQ (reference sequence). CDR3 length: 16 amino acids. The CDR3 loop is CASSLGGLIAKNIQYF. The CDR3 DNA is TGTGCCAGCAGCTTAGGAGGGCTAATAGCCAAAAACATTCAGTACTTC.